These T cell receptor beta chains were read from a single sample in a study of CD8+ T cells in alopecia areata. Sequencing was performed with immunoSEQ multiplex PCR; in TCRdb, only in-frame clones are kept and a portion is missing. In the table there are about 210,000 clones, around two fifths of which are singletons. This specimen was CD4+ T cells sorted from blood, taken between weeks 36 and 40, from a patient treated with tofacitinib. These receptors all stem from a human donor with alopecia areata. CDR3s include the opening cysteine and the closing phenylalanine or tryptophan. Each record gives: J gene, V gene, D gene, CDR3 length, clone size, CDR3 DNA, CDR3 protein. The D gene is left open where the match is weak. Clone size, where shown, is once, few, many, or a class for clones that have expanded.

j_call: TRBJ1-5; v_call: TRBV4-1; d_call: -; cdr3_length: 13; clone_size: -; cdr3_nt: TGCGCCAGCAGCCAAGATAGCGGTCAGCCCCAGCATTTT; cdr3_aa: CASSQDSGQPQHF
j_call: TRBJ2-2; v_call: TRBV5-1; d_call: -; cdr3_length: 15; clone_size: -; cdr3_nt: TGCGCCAGCGGCCAGGGACCCGGAGTCACCGGGGAGCTGTTTTTT; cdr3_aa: CASGQGPGVTGELFF
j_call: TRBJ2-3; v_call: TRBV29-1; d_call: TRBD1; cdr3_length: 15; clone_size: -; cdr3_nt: TGCAGCGTCATCCGGGACAGGGGTTCCACAGATACGCAGTATTTT; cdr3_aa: CSVIRDRGSTDTQYF
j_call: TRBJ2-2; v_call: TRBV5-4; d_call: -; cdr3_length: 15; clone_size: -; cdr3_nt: TGTGCCAGCAGCTTGGGCGAGGGGAACACCGGGGAGCTGTTTTTT; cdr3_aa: CASSLGEGNTGELFF
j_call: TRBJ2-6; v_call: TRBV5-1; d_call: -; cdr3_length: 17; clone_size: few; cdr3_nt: TGCGCCAGCAGCTTGGGCCACCGGAACTCTGGGGCCAACGTCCTGACTTTC; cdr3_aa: CASSLGHRNSGANVLTF
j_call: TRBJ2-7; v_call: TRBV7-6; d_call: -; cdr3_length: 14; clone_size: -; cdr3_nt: TGTGCCAGCAGTTATGACAGGCTCTCCTACGAGCAGTACTTC; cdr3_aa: CASSYDRLSYEQYF
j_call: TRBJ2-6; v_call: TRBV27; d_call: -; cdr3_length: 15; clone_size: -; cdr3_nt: TGTGCCAGCAGACCTGGGGGATCTGGGGCCAACGTCCTGACTTTC; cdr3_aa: CASRPGGSGANVLTF
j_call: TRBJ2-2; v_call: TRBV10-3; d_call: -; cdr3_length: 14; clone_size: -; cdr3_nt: TGTGCCATCACCCCGGCCGAGAACACCGGGGAGCTGTTTTTT; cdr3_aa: CAITPAENTGELFF
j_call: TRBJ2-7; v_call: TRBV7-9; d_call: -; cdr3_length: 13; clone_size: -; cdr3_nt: TGTGCCAGCAGTGCGACAGACCCCTACGAGCAGTACTTC; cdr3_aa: CASSATDPYEQYF
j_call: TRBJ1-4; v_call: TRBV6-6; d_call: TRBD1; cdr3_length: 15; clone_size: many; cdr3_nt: TGTGCCAGCAGACAAGACAGGGTCGAAAATGAAAAACTGTTTTTT; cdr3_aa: CASRQDRVENEKLFF
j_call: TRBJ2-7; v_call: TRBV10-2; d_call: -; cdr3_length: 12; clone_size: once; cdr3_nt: TGCGCCAGCAGTGTACGTTCCAGCGAGCAGTACTTC; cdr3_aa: CASSVRSSEQYF
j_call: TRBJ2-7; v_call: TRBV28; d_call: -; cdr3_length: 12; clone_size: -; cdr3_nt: TGTGCCAGCAGAACCGGGGCTTACGAGCAGTACTTC; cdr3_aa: CASRTGAYEQYF
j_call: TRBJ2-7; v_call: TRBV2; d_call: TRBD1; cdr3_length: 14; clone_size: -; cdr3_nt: TGTGCCAGCAGTGGGACAGGGGGCCTACTGGGGCAGTACTTC; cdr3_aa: CASSGTGGLLGQYF
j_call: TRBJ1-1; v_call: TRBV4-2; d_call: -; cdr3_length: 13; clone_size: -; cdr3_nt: TGTGCCAGCAGCCAAGATCCGTTCCCGGGGGCTTTCTTT; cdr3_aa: CASSQDPFPGAFF
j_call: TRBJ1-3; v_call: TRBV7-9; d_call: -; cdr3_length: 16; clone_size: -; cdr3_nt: TGTGCCAGCAGCTTAGAGCAGCGAGTCTCTGGAAACACCATATATTTT; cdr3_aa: CASSLEQRVSGNTIYF
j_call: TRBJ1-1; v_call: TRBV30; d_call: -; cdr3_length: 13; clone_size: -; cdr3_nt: TGTGCCTGGGCCAGAAGGTGGAACACTGAAGCTTTCTTT; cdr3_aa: CAWARRWNTEAFF
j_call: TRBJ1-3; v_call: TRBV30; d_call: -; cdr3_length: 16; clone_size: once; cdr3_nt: TGTGCCTGGAGTGTGGACGGAACTCACTCTGGAAACACCATATATTTT; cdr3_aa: CAWSVDGTHSGNTIYF
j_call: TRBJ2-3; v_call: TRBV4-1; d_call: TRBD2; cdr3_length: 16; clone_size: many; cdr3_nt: TGCGCCAGCAGCCAAGAAGAGCGGGAGGCCACAGATACGCAGTATTTT; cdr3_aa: CASSQEEREATDTQYF
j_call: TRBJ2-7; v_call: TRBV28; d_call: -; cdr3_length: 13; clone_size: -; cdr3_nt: TGTGCCAGCAGTTTTGAGGGCTCCTACGAGCAGTACTTC; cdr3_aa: CASSFEGSYEQYF
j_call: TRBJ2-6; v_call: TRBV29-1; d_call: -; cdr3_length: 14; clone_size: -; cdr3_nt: TGCAGCGTTGATAAGGGATCCTCGACCAACGTCCTGACTTTC; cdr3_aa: CSVDKGSSTNVLTF
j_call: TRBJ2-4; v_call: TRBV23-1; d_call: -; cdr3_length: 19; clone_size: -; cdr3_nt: TGCGCCAGCAGTCACCGACGGTCCGTATCCCGCGTAGCCAAAAACATTCAGTACTTC; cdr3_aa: CASSHRRSVSRVAKNIQYF
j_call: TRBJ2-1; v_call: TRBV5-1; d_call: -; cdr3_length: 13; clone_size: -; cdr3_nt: TGCGCCAGCAGCGTGCAGGGCTTCGATGAGCAGTTCTTC; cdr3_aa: CASSVQGFDEQFF
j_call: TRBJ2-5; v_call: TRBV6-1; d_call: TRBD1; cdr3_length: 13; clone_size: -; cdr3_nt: TGTGCCAGCAGGCAGGGGGCTTTGTCGACCCAGTACTTC; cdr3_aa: CASRQGALSTQYF
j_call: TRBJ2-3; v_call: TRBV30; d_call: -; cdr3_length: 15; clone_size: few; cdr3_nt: TGTGCCTCGAGAGAGCGGCGGGCCTACACAGATACGCAGTATTTT; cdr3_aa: CASRERRAYTDTQYF
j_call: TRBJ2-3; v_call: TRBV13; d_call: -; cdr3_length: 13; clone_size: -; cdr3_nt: TGTGCCAGCAGCTCCCCCCCCCTGGCTACGCAGTATTTT; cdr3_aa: CASSSPPLATQYF
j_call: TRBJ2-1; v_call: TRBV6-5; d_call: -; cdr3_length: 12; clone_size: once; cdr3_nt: TGTGCCAGCAGTTACTTGGGGGCGGAGCAGTTCTTC; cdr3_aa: CASSYLGAEQFF
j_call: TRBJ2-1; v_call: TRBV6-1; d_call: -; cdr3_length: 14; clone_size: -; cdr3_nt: TGTGCCAGCAGTGGGCAATCAGGGAACCTTCGGCAGTTCTTC; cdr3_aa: CASSGQSGNLRQFF
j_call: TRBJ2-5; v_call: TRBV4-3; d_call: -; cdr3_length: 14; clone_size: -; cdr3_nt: TGCGCCAGCAGCCAAGAGGCGTTCCAAGAGACCCAGTACTTC; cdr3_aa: CASSQEAFQETQYF
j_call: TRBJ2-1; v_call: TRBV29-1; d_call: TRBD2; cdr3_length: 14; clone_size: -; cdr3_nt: TGCAGCGCTGAGACTAGCGGGATCTACAATGAGCAGTTCTTC; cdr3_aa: CSAETSGIYNEQFF
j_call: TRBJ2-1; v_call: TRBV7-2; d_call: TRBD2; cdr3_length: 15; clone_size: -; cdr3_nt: TGTGCCAGCAGCCTTAGCGGGCCCAGGGCAATAGGGCAGTTCTTC; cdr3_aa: CASSLSGPRAIGQFF
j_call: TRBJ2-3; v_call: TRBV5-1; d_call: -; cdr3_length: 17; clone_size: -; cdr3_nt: TGCGCCAGCAGCTCCTCCTACGGGCCGCCTGGCACAGATACGCAGTATTTT; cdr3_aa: CASSSSYGPPGTDTQYF
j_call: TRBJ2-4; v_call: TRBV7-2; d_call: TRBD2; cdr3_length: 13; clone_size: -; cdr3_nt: TGTGCCAGCAGCTTAGCCCGGGGGGTCATTCAGTACTTC; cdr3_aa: CASSLARGVIQYF
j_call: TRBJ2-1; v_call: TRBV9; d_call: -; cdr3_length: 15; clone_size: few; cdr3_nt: TGTGCCAGCAGCGTAGGGGGTAATGTAGGCAATGAGCAGTTCTTC; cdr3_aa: CASSVGGNVGNEQFF
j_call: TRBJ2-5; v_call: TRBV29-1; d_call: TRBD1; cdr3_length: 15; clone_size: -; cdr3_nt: TGCAGCGTTCACGCGAGGGGACAGCAACAAGAGACCCAGTACTTC; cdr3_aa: CSVHARGQQQETQYF
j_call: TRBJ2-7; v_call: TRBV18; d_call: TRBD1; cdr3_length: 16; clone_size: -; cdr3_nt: TGTGCCAGCTCACTGTTCCAGGGGGCATCGAAGTACGAGCAGTACTTC; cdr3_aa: CASSLFQGASKYEQYF
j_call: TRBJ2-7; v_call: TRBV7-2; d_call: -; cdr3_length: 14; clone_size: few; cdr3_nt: TGTGCCAGCAGCCCCACGAGGTCCTCCTACGAGCAGTACTTC; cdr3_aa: CASSPTRSSYEQYF
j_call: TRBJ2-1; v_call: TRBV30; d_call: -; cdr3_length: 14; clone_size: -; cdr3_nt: TGTGCCAGCGGTCGGGGAAATGGGTTCGATGAGCAGTTCTTC; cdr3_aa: CASGRGNGFDEQFF
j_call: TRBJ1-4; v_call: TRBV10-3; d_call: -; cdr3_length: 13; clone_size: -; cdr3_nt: TGTGCCATCAGCCCTCGGGGAGGGGAAAAACTGTTTTTT; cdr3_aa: CAISPRGGEKLFF
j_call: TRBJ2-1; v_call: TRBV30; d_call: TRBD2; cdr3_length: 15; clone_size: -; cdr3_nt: TGTGCCTGGAGTGTGGGAAGCGGGAGTTGGGATGAGCAGTTCTTC; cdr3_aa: CAWSVGSGSWDEQFF
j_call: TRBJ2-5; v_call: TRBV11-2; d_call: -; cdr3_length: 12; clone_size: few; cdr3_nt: TGTGCCAGCAGCTTACGGGTGGGGACCCAGTACTTC; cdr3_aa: CASSLRVGTQYF
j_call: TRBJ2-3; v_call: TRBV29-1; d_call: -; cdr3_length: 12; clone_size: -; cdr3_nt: TGCAGCGTTCTGGAGATCTCAGATACGCAGTATTTT; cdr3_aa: CSVLEISDTQYF
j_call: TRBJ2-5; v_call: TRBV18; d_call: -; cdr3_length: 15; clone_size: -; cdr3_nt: TGTGCCAGCTCGCCAACCGGGACACCCCAAGAGACCCAGTACTTC; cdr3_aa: CASSPTGTPQETQYF
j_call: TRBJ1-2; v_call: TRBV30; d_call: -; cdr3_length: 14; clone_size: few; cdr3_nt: TGTGCCTGGAGTGTCGCAGGATCTAACTATGGCTACACCTTC; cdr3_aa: CAWSVAGSNYGYTF
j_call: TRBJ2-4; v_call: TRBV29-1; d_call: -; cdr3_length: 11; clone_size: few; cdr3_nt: TGCAGCGCCGGACCTTGGAACATTCAGTACTTC; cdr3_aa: CSAGPWNIQYF
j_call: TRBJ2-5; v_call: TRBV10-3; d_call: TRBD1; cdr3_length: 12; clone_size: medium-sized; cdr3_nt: TGTGCCATCGGACAGGGGGGAGAGACCCAGTACTTC; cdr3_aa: CAIGQGGETQYF
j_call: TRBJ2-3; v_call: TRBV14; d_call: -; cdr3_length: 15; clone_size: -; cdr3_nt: TGTGCCAGCAGCCAAGATATAGCGACAGGTCGAACGCAGTATTTT; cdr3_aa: CASSQDIATGRTQYF
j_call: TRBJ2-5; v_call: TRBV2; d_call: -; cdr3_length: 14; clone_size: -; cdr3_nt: TGTGCCAGCAGTGCCACGACAGGAGTCGGGACCCAGTACTTC; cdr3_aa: CASSATTGVGTQYF
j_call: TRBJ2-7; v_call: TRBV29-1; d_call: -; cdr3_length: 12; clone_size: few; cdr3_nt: TGCAGCGCCCTGACCGGGTCCTACGAGCAGTACTTC; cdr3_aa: CSALTGSYEQYF
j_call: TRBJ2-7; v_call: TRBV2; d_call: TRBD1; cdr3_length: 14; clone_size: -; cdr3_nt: TGTGCCAGCATGAGGACAGGCGGTCCCTACGAGCAGTACTTC; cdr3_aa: CASMRTGGPYEQYF